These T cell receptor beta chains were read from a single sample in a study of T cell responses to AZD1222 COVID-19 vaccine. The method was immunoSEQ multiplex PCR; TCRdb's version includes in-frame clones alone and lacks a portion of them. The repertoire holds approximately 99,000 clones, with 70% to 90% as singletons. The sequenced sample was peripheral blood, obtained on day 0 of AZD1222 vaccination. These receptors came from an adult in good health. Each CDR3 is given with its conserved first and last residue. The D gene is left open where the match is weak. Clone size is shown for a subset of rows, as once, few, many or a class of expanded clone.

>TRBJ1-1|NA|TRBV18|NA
TGTGCCAGCTCACCGATTTCGGCAGCTACTAACACTGAAGCTTTCTTT
CASSPISAATNTEAFF
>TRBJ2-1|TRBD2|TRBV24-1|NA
TGTGCCACCAGTGAGGGAGGGACTAGCGGGACATCTCGCTCCTACAATGAGCAGTTCTTC
CATSEGGTSGTSRSYNEQFF
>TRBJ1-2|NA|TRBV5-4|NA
TGTGCCAGCAGCCCGACGGACTTTGGGTATGGCTACACCTTC
CASSPTDFGYGYTF
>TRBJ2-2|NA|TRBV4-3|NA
TGCGCCAGCAGCCAGGACCGGGGCCGATCGGTTAACACCGGGGAGCTGTTTTTT
CASSQDRGRSVNTGELFF
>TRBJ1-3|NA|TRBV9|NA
TGTGCCAGCAGCGCTATGCCAGAAGGTCTCTCTGGAAACACCATATATTTT
CASSAMPEGLSGNTIYF
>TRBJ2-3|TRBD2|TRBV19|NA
TGTGCCAGTAGTACCTCGGGACTAGCGGGGGGGGCGCAACAGGGGTTT
CASSTSGLAGGAQQGF
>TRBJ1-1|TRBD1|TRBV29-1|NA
TGCAGCGTTGACAGGGGGGAAATGAACACTGAAGCTTTCTTT
CSVDRGEMNTEAFF
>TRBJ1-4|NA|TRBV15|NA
TGTGCCACCAGCAGAAAGACTGGGCTTGCGGAAAAACTGTTTTTT
CATSRKTGLAEKLFF
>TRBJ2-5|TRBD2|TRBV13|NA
TGTGCCAGCAGCTCCCCCAACGGCGGGGGGGAACAAGAGACCCAGTACTTC
CASSSPNGGGEQETQYF
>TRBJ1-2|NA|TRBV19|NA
TGTGCCAGTAGTATCGAACGGCGGGGCTACACCTTC
CASSIERRGYTF
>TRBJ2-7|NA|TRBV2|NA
TGTGCCAGCAGTGAAGACGCGGGGGCTTCCTACGAGCAGTACTTC
CASSEDAGASYEQYF
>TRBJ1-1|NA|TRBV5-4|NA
TGTGCCAGCAGCTTGGGCTGGGGGGACACTGAAGCTTTCTTT
CASSLGWGDTEAFF
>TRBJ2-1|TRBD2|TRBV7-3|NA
TGTGCCAGCAGCTCCCGACTAGCGCCCCTCTGGCATGAGCAGTTCTTC
CASSSRLAPLWHEQFF
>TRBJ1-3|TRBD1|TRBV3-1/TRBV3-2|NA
TGTGCCAGCAGCCAGTGGACAGGGGGAAACACCATATATTTT
CASSQWTGGNTIYF
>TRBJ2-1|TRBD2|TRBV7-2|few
TGTGCCAGCAGGTCTAGCGGGGGGGACTACAATGAGCAGTTCTTC
CASRSSGGDYNEQFF
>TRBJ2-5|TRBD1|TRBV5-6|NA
TGTGCCAGCAGTGGTTTCGGAGGGACAGGTCAAGAGACCCAGTACTTC
CASSGFGGTGQETQYF